One and the same sample provided the 18 T cell receptor delta chains below, sequenced in a study of gamma-delta T cells after stem cell transplantation. TCRdb used CATT to re-call clones from the RT-PCR reads. This sample carries about 7,800 delta-chain clones, more than 14% of them seen once, and the ten largest clones take approximately 6%. The sequenced sample consisted of gamma-delta T cells. These receptors came from a human donor. It is not recorded whose cells these are; they may come from a transplant donor.

This clone was observed a handful of times. The chain links TRDV3 to TRDJ1; 9 bases align to TRDD3. The CDR3 contains 14 residues. Germline V gene data show CDR1 as TVYSNPD and CDR2 as GDNSRS (reference sequence). Trimming removed 4 bases from V and 0 bases from J; junction bases left unmatched: 6. The CDR3 spells CASLGDGYTDKLIF. In DNA, the CDR3 is TGTGCCTCCCTGGGGGATGGGTACACCGATAAACTCATCTTT.

Relative to its sample, this clone is medium-sized. This rearrangement joins TRDV1 to TRDJ1, with TRDD3 matching over 9 bases. Germline trimming cut 5 bases from V and 6 bases from J; bases unmatched to any gene: 10. The CDR3 contains 15 residues. CDR1 is TSWWSYY, CDR2 QGS, per germline. This chain's CDR3 is CALGPSTGGPHKLIF. CDR3 coding DNA: TGTGCTCTTGGGCCAAGTACTGGGGGACCCCATAAACTCATCTTT.

This clone rates as medium-sized. The chain uses TRDV1 and TRDJ1; possible D gene TRDD3, 6 bases. Trimming removed 4 bases from V and 1 base from J, with 34 bases in between. From germline, CDR1 is TSWWSYY and CDR2 QGS. CDR3 size: 22 residues. This CDR3 is CALGVPSLPEYWAGNSTDKLIF. As DNA, the CDR3 is TGTGCTCTTGGGGTCCCCTCTCTTCCCGAGTACTGGGCGGGAAACAGCACCGATAAACTCATCTTT.

Comments on this clone: This probably arose from a read error, given a far larger clone one base away. The chain recombines TRDV2 with TRDJ2; 9 bases agree with TRDD3. The CDR3 is 15 amino acids. Germline values: CDR1 GEAIGNYY, CDR2 EKD. The CDR3 DNA reads TGTGCCTGTGACTGGGGGATAAGGGGGGCAGCACAATTCTTCTTT. Residues: CACDWGIRGAAQFFF.

Concerning this clone itself: A read error is possible here, since a much larger clone lies one base away. This sample also contains other DNA sequences that code for the same CDR3. This chain links TRDV2 with TRDJ2, with TRDD3 matching over 13 bases. The CDR3 spans 22 residues. In germline, CDR1 is GEAIGNYY, CDR2 EKD. The CDR3 DNA is TGTGCCTGTGACGGGCTTCCCCCGTATGGTACTGGGGGATACGGTTTGACGGCACAACTCTTCTTT. This codes for CACDGLPPYGTGGYGLTAQLFF.

Comments on this clone: The protein TCRdb lists belongs to a much larger clone and differs from this DNA's translation at residue 3, which points to a read error; the protein shown is made from the DNA. The chain joins TRDV2 to TRDJ1, with TRDD3 matching over 13 bases. Germline V gene sequence: CDR1 GEAIGNYY, CDR2 EKD. The CDR3 has 14 residues. The CDR3 nucleotides read TGTGCCGGTGACGCCGTACTGGGGGATACGAGACTCATCTTT. Protein product: CAGDAVLGDTRLIF.

For this clone: A far larger clone is a single base away, which makes a read error likely. This rearrangement joins TRDV2 to TRDJ3; 8 bases are shared with TRDD3. This CDR3 contains 18 residues. The J segment lost 0 bases and the V segment lost 5 bases, leaving 8 bases of the junction unmatched. The germline CDR1 and CDR2 sequences are GEAIGNYY and EKD. CDR3 coding DNA: TGTGCCTGTGCAGTCCCGGGGGATAGCTCCTGGGACACCCGACAGATGTTTTTC. It specifies CACAVPGDSSWDTRQMFF.

As regards this clone: A much larger clonotype is one base distant, so this may be a read error. The CDR3 is CACDTASSSTDKLIF. For the CDR3, the DNA is TGTGCCTGTGACACGGCGTCGTCTTCCACCGATAAACTCATCTTT. The rearrangement uses TRDV2 and TRDJ1; D remains ambiguous. The CDR3 length is 15 residues. Looked up from germline, CDR1 is GEAIGNYY and CDR2 is EKD. Trimming pared 1 base from V and 1 base from J, leaving 12 bases between.

This clone was observed a few times. Other DNA sequences of this sample code for an identical CDR3. The rearrangement joins TRDV1 to TRDJ1, with 13 bases fitting TRDD3. Trimming took 5 bases from V and 2 from J; bases not matched to a gene: 29. Germline assignment: CDR1 TSWWSYY and CDR2 QGS. This CDR3 is built from 24 residues. The CDR3 nucleotides read TGTGCTCTTGGGAACTTCGGGCCTGCTCCTTCCCCCGTACTGGGGGATACGGGGACCGATAAACTCATCTTT. Translation gives CALGNFGPAPSPVLGDTGTDKLIF.

This clone has more than one count but fewer than ten. The rearrangement uses TRDV1 and TRDJ1; D is unclear. The germline V gene encodes CDR1 TSWWSYY and CDR2 QGS. The ends were cut back, 1 base at V and 3 bases at J, with 18 bases in the middle. CDR3 size: 17 residues. CDR3 coding DNA: TGTGCTCTTGGGGAACGACCTAAGAGGCGACGGCCCGATAAACTCATCTTT. Translated, it gives CALGERPKRRRPDKLIF.

This clone was seen a few times. A far larger clone is off by one base, so a read error is likely. This sample also contains other DNA sequences that code for the same CDR3. This chain links TRDV2 with TRDJ1; no reliable D call. Germline V gene sequence: CDR1 GEAIGNYY, CDR2 EKD. CDR3 length equals 15 residues. The CDR3 DNA is TGTGCCTGTGACACCGGTGACCAGTACACCGATAAACTCATCTTC. It translates to CACDTGDQYTDKLIF.

On this clone: This likely came from a read error, as a far larger clone is one base away. J is TRDJ1 and V is TRDV2; a possible D gene is TRDD3 (6 bases). The germline V gene encodes CDR1 GEAIGNYY and CDR2 EKD. This CDR3 spans 14 amino acids. DNA for the CDR3: TGTGCCCGTGACACTGGAATGGGGGTCCATAAACTCATCTTT. Encoded protein: CARDTGMGVHKLIF.

This clone was found a few times. A single base separates this from a much larger clone, so it may be a read error. V is TRDV2 and J is TRDJ3; D is possibly TRDD3 (5 bases). The germline CDR1 and CDR2 sequences are GEAIGNYY and EKD. CDR3 length equals 20 residues. The CDR3 nucleotides read TGTGCCTGTGACACAGCGGGGGTCGCGCCCATGTCCTGGGACACCCGACGGATGTTTTTC. Its translation: CACDTAGVAPMSWDTRRMFF.

By frequency in the sample, this clone is medium-sized. The sample contains more than one DNA sequence encoding this CDR3. The V gene is TRDV2, the J gene TRDJ3; the match to TRDD3 covers 8 bases. Germline-derived CDR1 and CDR2 are GEAIGNYY and EKD. The CDR3 contains 19 residues. Trimming at V came to 4 bases and at J to 1 base, leaving 11 bases not matched to a gene. In DNA, the CDR3 is TGTGCCTGTGATGCCATACTGGGGGGATGGTCCTGGGACACCCGACAGATGTTTTTC. Translation: CACDAILGGWSWDTRQMFF.

Only a few counts were recorded for this clone. The chain employs TRDV2 and TRDJ3; 7 positions agree with TRDD3. Germline CDR1 reads GEAIGNYY; CDR2 reads EKD. The J segment lost 0 bases and the V segment lost 0 bases, leaving 7 bases of the junction unmatched. This CDR3 has 19 residues. The CDR3 loop is CACDTVGDPSSWDTRQMFF. CDR3 DNA sequence: TGTGCCTGTGACACCGTGGGGGACCCTAGCTCCTGGGACACCCGACAGATGTTTTTC.

The sample holds a few counts of this clone. This clone may be a read error of a much larger clone one base away. The V and J genes are TRDV2 and TRDJ1; 12 bases fit TRDD3. Germline CDR1 is GEAIGNYY and CDR2 is EKD. The CDR3 totals 17 residues. CDR3 sequence reads: CARENWGIHSSTDKLIF. CDR3 coding DNA: TGTGCCCGTGAAAACTGGGGGATACATTCGTCCACCGATAAACTCATCTTT.

Relative to its sample, this clone is medium-sized (0.01 to 0.1%). The same CDR3 also results from other DNA sequences found in this sample. The chain uses TRDV2 and TRDJ3, with 10 bases matching TRDD3. CDR1 and CDR2 (germline): GEAIGNYY, EKD. V shed 3 bases and J 0 bases; nucleotides not matched to a gene: 16. CDR3 size: 22 residues. CDR3 sequence (DNA): TGTGCCTGTGACCTCGTACTGGGGGATGCTCGGGCTCCCTCCTGGGACACCCGACAGATGTTTTTC. This codes for CACDLVLGDARAPSWDTRQMFF.

This clone has a handful of counts. The chain links TRDV1 to TRDJ1; 7 bases map to TRDD3. The CDR3 has 18 amino acids. Germline V CDR1 and CDR2: TSWWSYY, QGS. Losses at the gene ends were 0 bases for V and 0 bases for J; bases not matched to a gene: 10. The CDR3 here is CALGELCGLGIYTDKLIF. The CDR3 nucleotides are TGTGCTCTTGGGGAACTATGTGGACTGGGGATCTACACCGATAAACTCATCTTT.